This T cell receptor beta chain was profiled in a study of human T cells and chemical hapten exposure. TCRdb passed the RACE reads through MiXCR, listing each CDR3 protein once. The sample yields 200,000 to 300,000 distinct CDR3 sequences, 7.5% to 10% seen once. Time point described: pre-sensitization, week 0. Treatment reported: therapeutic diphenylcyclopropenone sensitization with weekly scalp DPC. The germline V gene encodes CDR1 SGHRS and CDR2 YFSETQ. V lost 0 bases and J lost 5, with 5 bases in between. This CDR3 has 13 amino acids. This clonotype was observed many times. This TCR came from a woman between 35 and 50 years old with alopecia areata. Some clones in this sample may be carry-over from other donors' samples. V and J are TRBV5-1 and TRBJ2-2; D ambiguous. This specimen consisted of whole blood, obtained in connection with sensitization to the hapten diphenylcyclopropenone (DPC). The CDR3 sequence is CASSLVGTGELFF. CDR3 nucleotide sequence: TGCGCCAGCAGCTTGGTGGGGACCGGGGAGCTGTTTTTT.